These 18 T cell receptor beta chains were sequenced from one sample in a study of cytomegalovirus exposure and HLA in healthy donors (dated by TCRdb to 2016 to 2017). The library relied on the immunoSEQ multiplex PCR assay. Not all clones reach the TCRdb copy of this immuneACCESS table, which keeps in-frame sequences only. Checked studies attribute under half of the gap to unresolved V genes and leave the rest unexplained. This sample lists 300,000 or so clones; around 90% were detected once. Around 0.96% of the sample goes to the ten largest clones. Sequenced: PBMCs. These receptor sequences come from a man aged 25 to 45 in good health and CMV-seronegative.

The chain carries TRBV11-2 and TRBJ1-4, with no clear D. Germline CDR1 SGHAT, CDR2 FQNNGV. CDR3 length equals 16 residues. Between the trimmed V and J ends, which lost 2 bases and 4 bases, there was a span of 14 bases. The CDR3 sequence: CASSLTHGSFNEKLFF. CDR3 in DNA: TGTGCCAGCAGCTTAACACATGGTAGCTTTAATGAAAAACTGTTTTTT.

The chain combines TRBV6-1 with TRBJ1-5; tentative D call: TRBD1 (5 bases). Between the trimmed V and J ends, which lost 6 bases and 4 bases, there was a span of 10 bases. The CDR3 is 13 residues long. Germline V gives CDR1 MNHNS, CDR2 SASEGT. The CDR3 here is CASRDISNQPQHF. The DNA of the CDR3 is TGTGCCAGCAGGGACATATCGAATCAGCCCCAGCATTTT.

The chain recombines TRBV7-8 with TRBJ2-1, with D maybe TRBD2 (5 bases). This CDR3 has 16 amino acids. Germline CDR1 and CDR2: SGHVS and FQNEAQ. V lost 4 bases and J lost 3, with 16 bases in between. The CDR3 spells CASSSRRLASYNEQFF. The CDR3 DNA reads TGTGCCAGCAGCTCCCGACGGCTAGCAAGCTACAATGAGCAGTTCTTC.

In DNA form, the CDR3 reads TGTGCCAGCAGCGTTGGTACAGGGGGCACTGAAGCTTTCTTT. It translates to CASSVGTGGTEAFF. V is TRBV9 and J is TRBJ1-1; 8 bases fit TRBD1. CDR1 is SGDLS, CDR2 YYNGEE, per germline. This CDR3 has 14 amino acids. V trimming: 2 bases; J trimming: 4 bases; junction bases outside the gene matches: 4.

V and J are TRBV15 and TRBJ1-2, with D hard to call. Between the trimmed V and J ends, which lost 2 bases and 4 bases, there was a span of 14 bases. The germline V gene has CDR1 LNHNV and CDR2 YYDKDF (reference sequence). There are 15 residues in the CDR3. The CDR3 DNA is TGTGCCACCAGCAGACGTACTGACGGAGGCTATGGCTACACCTTC. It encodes CATSRRTDGGYGYTF.

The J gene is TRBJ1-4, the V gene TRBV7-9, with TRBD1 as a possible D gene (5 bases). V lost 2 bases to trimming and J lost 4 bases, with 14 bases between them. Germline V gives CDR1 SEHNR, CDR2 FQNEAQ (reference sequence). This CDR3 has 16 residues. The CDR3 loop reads CASSLFSIGDNEKLFF. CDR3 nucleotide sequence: TGTGCCAGCAGCTTATTTTCGATAGGGGATAATGAAAAACTGTTTTTT.

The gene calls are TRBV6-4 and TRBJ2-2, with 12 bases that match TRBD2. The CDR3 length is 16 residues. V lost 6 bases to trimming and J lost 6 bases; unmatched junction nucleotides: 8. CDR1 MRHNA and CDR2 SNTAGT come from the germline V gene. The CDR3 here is CASSLTSGGEAGELFF. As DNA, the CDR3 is TGTGCCAGCAGCCTGACTAGCGGGGGCGAGGCCGGGGAGCTGTTTTTT.

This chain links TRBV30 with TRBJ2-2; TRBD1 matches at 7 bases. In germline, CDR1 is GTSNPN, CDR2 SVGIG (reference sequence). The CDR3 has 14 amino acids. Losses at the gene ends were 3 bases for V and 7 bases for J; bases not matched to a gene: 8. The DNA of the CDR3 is TGTGCCTGGAGAGGGATCGACAGGGTCGGGGAGCTGTTTTTT. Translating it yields CAWRGIDRVGELFF.

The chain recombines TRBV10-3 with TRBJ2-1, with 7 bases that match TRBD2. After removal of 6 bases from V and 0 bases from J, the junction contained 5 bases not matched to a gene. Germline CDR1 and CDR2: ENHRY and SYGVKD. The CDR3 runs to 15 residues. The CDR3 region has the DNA TGTGCCATCAGCGACCCGGGGGGCTCCTACAATGAGCAGTTCTTC. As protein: CAISDPGGSYNEQFF.

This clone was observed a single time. The chain's CDR3 is CASNSGGVSYEQYF. The CDR3 DNA sequence: TGTGCCAGTAATTCGGGCGGGGTCTCCTACGAGCAGTACTTC. This chain uses TRBV19 with TRBJ2-7; possibly TRBD2 for D (6 bases). In germline, CDR1 is LNHDA, CDR2 SQIVND (reference sequence). V gave up 7 bases and J gave up 0 bases, with 13 bases separating them. This CDR3 contains 14 residues.

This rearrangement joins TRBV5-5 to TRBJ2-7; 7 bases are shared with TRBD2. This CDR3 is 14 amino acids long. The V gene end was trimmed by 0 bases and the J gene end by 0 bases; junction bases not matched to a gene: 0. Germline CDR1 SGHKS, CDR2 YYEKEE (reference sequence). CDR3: CASSLGGSSYEQYF. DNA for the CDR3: TGTGCCAGCAGCTTGGGCGGGAGCTCCTACGAGCAGTACTTC.

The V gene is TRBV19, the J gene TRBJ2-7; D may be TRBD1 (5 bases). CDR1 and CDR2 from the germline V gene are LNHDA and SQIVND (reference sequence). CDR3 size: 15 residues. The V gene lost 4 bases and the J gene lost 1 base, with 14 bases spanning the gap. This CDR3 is CASSSVAGPSYEQYF. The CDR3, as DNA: TGTGCCAGTAGTAGTGTGGCAGGGCCATCCTACGAGCAGTACTTC.

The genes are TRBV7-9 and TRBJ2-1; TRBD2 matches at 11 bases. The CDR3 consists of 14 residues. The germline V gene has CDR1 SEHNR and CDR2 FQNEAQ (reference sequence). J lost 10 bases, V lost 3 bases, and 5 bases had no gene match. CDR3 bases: TGTGCCAGCAGCTTTAGCGGGGGGGCACGGGAGCAGTTCTTC. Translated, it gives CASSFSGGAREQFF.

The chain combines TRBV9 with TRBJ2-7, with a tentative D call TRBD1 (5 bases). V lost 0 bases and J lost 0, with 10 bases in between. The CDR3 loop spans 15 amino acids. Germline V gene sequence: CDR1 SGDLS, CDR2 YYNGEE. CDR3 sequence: CASSVDQGPSYEQYF. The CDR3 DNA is TGTGCCAGCAGCGTAGACCAGGGCCCCTCCTACGAGCAGTACTTC.

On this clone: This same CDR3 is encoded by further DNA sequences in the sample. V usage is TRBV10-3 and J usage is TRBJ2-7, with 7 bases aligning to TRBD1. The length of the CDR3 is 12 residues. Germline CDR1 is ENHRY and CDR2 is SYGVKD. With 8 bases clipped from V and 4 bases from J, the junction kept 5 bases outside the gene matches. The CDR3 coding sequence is TGTGCCATCGGGGGACAGACTTACGAGCAGTACTTC. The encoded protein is CAIGGQTYEQYF.

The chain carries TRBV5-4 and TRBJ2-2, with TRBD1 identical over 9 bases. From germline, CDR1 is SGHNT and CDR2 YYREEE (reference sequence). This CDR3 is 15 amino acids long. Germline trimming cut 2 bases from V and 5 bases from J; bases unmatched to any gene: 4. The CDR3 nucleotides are TGTGCCAGCAGCTTCGGACAGGGGATAACCGGGGAGCTGTTTTTT. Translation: CASSFGQGITGELFF.

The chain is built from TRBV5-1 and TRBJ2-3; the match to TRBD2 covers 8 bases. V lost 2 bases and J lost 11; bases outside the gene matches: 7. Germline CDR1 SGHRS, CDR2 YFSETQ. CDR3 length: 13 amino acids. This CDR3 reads CASSFVAGGEQYF. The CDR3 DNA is TGCGCCAGCAGCTTCGTGGCGGGGGGAGAGCAGTATTTT.

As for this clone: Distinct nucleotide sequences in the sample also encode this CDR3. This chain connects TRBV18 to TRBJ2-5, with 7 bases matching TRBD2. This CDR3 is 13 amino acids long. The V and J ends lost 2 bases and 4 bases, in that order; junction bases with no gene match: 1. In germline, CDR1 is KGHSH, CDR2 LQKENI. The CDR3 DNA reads TGTGCCAGCTCACCAGGACTAGGAGAGACCCAGTACTTC. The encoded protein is CASSPGLGETQYF.